This is a list of T cell receptor beta chains from one sample in a study of Ad26.COV2.S vaccination and SARS-CoV-2 variants. Profiled with immunoSEQ multiplex PCR; TCRdb holds only in-frame clones, not every one. Here the sample spans about 350,000 clones, around nine tenths being singletons. The sequenced sample was peripheral blood, obtained in a trial of Ad26.COV2.S vaccine versus placebo. Source of these receptors: a person between 18 and 60 years old who received the Ad26.COV2.S COVID-19 vaccine or a placebo. CDR3s leave out the opening cysteine and the closing phenylalanine or tryptophan.

v_gene: TRBV7-9
j_gene: TRBJ1-3
CDR3aa: ASSFGVGRRGNTIY

v_gene: TRBV14
j_gene: TRBJ2-5
CDR3aa: ASSAGTGIAETQY

v_gene: TRBV7-9
j_gene: TRBJ1-1
CDR3aa: ASSPYWERQLNTEAF

v_gene: TRBV7-2
j_gene: TRBJ2-3
CDR3aa: ASSLGSGQTSLTQY

v_gene: TRBV11-2
j_gene: TRBJ2-1
CDR3aa: ASSLVAGGYNEQF

v_gene: TRBV5-1
j_gene: TRBJ2-3
CDR3aa: ASSLVGDPTDTQY

v_gene: TRBV12-5
j_gene: TRBJ1-1
CDR3aa: ASGLGVSTEAF

v_gene: TRBV5-4
j_gene: TRBJ1-1
CDR3aa: ASSLDGGPNTEAF

v_gene: TRBV11-2
j_gene: TRBJ1-4
CDR3aa: ASSFRGGYNEKLF

v_gene: TRBV5-1
j_gene: TRBJ2-5
CDR3aa: ASSPLLGSQETQY

v_gene: TRBV20-1
j_gene: TRBJ2-3
CDR3aa: SAPWGDTQY

v_gene: TRBV24-1
j_gene: TRBJ1-6
CDR3aa: ATPMGRSSYNSPLH

v_gene: TRBV6-2/TRBV6-3
j_gene: TRBJ2-5
CDR3aa: ASSSTSTGSPETQY

v_gene: TRBV5-1
j_gene: TRBJ1-3
CDR3aa: ASSLGVGNTIY

v_gene: TRBV27
j_gene: TRBJ2-7
CDR3aa: ASSPGTSGRAAQY

v_gene: TRBV6-5
j_gene: TRBJ2-7
CDR3aa: ASRVGQGLSYEQY

v_gene: TRBV30
j_gene: TRBJ2-1
CDR3aa: AWSGLGSVNYNEQF

v_gene: TRBV6-6
j_gene: TRBJ1-4
CDR3aa: ASSDLSGWTNEKLF

v_gene: TRBV7-6
j_gene: TRBJ1-1
CDR3aa: ASSPLWSREAF

v_gene: TRBV28
j_gene: TRBJ1-2
CDR3aa: ASSSQGAGYGYT

v_gene: TRBV30
j_gene: TRBJ2-5
CDR3aa: AWTKGLGETQY

v_gene: TRBV4-2
j_gene: TRBJ1-6
CDR3aa: ASSQGTVMSSYNSPLH

v_gene: TRBV5-1
j_gene: TRBJ1-1
CDR3aa: ASSPTLNTEAF

v_gene: TRBV3-1/TRBV3-2
j_gene: TRBJ1-4
CDR3aa: ASSQEAGTNGEKLF

v_gene: TRBV5-4
j_gene: TRBJ2-7
CDR3aa: ASSAGDRSSYEQY

v_gene: TRBV4-1
j_gene: TRBJ1-1
CDR3aa: ASSQVVRGGTEAF

v_gene: TRBV6-2/TRBV6-3
j_gene: TRBJ1-6
CDR3aa: ASSYRGGSPLH

v_gene: TRBV7-3
j_gene: TRBJ1-2
CDR3aa: ASSPTGYGYT

v_gene: TRBV5-8
j_gene: TRBJ1-3
CDR3aa: ASSLGQYSGNTIY

v_gene: TRBV7-9
j_gene: TRBJ2-4
CDR3aa: ASSLDGQNIQY

v_gene: TRBV12-5
j_gene: TRBJ2-7
CDR3aa: ASGLGAEYEQY

v_gene: TRBV9
j_gene: TRBJ2-5
CDR3aa: ASSLSGLYQETQY

v_gene: TRBV28
j_gene: TRBJ1-5
CDR3aa: ASSPHRNNQPQH

v_gene: TRBV7-9
j_gene: TRBJ1-6
CDR3aa: ASSLPGNNSPLH

v_gene: TRBV14
j_gene: TRBJ1-1
CDR3aa: ASSQGRVSNTEAF

v_gene: TRBV12-3/TRBV12-4
j_gene: TRBJ2-5
CDR3aa: ASSPTGEETQY

v_gene: TRBV6-2/TRBV6-3
j_gene: TRBJ1-4
CDR3aa: ASSRDRGGDEKLF

v_gene: TRBV3-1/TRBV3-2
j_gene: TRBJ1-1
CDR3aa: ASSQDSETEAF

v_gene: TRBV19
j_gene: TRBJ1-1
CDR3aa: ASSYSSTGDTEAF